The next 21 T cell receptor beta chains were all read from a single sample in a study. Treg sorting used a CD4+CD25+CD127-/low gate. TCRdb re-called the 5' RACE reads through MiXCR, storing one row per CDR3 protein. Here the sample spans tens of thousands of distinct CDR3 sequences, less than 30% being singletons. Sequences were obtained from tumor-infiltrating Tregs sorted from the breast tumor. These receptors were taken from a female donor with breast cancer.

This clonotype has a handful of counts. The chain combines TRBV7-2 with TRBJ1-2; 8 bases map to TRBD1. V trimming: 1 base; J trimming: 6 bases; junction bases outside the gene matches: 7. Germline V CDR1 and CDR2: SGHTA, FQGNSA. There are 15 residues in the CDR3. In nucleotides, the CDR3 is TGTGCCAGCAGCTTAGGGACAGGGATGGGGGATGGCTACACCTTC. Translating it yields CASSLGTGMGDGYTF.

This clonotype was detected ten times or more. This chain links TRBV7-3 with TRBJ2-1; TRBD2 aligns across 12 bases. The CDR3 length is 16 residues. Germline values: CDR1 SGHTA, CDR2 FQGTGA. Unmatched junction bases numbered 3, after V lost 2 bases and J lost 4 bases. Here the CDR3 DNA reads TGTGCCAGCAGCTTATCCGGGACTAGCGGGTACAATGAGCAGTTCTTC. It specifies CASSLSGTSGYNEQFF.

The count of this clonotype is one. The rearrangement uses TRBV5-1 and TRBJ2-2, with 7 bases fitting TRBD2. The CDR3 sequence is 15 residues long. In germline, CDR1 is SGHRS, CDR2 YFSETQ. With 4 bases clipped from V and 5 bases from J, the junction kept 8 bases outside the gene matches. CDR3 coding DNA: TGCGCCAGCAGCACTAGCGTCATATTGACCGGGGAGCTGTTTTTT. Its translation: CASSTSVILTGELFF.

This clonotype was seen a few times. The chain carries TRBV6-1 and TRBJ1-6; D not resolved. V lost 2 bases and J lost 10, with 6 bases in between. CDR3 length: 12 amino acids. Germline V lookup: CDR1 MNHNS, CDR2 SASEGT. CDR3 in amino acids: CASSEPGSPLHF. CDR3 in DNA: TGTGCCAGCAGTGAACCGGGATCACCCCTCCACTTT.

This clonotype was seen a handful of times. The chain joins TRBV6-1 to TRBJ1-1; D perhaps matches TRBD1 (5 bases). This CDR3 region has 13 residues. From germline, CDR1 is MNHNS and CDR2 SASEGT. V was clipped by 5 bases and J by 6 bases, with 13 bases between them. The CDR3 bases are TGTGCCAGCAGTAACCGGGACGTCTCTGAAGCTTTCTTT. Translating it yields CASSNRDVSEAFF.

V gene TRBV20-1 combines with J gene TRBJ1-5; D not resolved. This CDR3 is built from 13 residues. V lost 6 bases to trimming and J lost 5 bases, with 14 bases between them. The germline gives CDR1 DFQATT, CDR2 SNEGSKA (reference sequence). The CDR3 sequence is CSAHGVVYQPQHF. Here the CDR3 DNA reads TGCAGTGCCCATGGGGTCGTCTATCAGCCCCAGCATTTT.

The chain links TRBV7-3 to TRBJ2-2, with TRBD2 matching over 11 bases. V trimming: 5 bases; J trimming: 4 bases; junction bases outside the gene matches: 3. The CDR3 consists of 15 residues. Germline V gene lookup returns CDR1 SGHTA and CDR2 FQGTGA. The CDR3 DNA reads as TGTGCCAGCAGCCTTGGGACTAGCGGCACCGGGGAGCTGTTTTTT. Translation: CASSLGTSGTGELFF. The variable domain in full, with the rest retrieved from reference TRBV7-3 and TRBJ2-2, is GAGVSQTPSNKVTEKGKYVELRCDPISGHTALYWYRQSLGQGPEFLIYFQGTGAADDSGLPNDRFFAVRPEGSVSTLKIQRTERGDSAVYLCASSLGTSGTGELFFGEGSRLTVL.

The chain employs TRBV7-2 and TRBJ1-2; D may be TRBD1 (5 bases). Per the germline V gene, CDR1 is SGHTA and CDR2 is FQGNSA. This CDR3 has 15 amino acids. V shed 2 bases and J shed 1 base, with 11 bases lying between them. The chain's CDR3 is CASSLYPGLNYGYTF. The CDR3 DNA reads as TGTGCCAGCAGCTTATATCCGGGGCTTAACTATGGCTACACCTTC.

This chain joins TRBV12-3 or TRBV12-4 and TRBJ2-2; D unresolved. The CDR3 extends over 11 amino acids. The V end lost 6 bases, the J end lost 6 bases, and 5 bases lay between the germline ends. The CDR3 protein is CASSRAGELFF. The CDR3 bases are TGTGCCAGCAGCCGCGCCGGGGAGCTGTTTTTT.

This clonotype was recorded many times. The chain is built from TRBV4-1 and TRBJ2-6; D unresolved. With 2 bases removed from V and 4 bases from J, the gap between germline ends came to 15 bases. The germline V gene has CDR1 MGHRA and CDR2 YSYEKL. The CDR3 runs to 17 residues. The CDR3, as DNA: TGCGCCAGCAGCCAACCCCTGGAGCCCTCCGGGGCCAACGTCCTGACTTTC. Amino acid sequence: CASSQPLEPSGANVLTF.

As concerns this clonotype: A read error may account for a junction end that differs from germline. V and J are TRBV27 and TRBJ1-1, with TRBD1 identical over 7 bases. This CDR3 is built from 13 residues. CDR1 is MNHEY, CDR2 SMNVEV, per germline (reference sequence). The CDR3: CASSLTGSTEALF. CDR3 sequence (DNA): TGTGCCAGCAGTTTGACAGGGAGCACTGAAGCTCTCTTT.

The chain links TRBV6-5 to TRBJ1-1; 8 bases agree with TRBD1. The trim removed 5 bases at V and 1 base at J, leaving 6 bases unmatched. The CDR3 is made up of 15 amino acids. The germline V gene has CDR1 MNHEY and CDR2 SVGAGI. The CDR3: CASSTTGVGNTEAFF. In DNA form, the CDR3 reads TGTGCCAGCAGTACGACAGGGGTTGGGAACACTGAAGCTTTCTTT.

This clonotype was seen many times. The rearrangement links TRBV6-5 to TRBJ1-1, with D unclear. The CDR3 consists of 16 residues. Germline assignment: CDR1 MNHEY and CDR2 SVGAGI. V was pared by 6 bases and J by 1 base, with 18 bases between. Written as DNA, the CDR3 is TGTGCCAGCAGACCGGGCCTCGGTACGGGGAACACTGAAGCTTTCTTT. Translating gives CASRPGLGTGNTEAFF.

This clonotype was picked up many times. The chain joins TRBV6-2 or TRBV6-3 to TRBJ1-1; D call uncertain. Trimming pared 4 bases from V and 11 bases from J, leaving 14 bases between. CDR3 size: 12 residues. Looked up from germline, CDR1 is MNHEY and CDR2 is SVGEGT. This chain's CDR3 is CASSSRPRHAFF. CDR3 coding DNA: TGTGCCAGCAGTTCCCGGCCCCGGCACGCTTTCTTT.

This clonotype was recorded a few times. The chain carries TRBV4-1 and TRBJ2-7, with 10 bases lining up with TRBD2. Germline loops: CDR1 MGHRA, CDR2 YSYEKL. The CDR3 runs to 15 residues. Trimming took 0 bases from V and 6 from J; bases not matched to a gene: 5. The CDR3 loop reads CASSQEELAGSEQYF. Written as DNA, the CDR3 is TGCGCCAGCAGCCAAGAAGAACTAGCGGGGAGCGAGCAGTACTTC.

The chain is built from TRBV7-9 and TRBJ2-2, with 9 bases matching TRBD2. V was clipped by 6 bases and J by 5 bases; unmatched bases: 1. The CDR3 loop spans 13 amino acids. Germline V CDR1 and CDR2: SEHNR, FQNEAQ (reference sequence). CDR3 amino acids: CASRAGGTGELFF. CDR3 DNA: TGTGCCAGCAGAGCGGGAGGAACCGGGGAGCTGTTTTTT.

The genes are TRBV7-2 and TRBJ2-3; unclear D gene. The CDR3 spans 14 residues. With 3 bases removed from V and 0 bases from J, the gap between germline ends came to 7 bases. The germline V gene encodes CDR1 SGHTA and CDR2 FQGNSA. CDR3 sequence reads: CASSFPTSTDTQYF. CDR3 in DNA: TGTGCCAGCAGCTTCCCGACTAGCACAGATACGCAGTATTTT.

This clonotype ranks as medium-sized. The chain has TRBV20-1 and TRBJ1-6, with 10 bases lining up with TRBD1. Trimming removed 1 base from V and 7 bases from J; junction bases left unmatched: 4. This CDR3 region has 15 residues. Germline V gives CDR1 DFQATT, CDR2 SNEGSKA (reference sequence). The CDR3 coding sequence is TGCAGTGCTAGAGTGGGGGGACAGGGGAATTCACCCCTCCACTTT. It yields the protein CSARVGGQGNSPLHF.

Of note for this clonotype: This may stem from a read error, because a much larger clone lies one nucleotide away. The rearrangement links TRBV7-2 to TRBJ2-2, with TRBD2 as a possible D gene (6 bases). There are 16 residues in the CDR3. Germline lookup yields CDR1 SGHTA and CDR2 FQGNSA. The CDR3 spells CASSLFGGMNTGELSF. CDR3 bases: TGTGCCAGCAGCTTATTCGGCGGGATGAACACCGGGGAGCTGTCTTTT.

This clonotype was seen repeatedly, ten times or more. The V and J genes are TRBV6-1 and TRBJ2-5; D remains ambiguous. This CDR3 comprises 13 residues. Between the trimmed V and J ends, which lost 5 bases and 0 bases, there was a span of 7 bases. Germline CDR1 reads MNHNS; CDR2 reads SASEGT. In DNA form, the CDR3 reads TGTGCCAGCAGTCATCAGTACCAAGAGACCCAGTACTTC. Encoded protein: CASSHQYQETQYF.

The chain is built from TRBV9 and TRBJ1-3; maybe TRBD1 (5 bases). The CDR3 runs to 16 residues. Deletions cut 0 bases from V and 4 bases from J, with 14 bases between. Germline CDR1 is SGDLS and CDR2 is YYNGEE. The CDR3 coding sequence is TGTGCCAGCAGCGTAGCGACGGCAGGGCCCGGAAACACCATATATTTT. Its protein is CASSVATAGPGNTIYF. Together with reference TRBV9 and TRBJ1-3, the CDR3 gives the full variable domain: DSGVTQTPKHLITATGQRVTLRCSPRSGDLSVYWYQQSLDQGLQFLIQYYNGEERAKGNILERFSAQQFPDLHSELNLSSLELGDSALYFCASSVATAGPGNTIYFGEGSWLTVV.